This T cell receptor (beta chain) was captured in a study of cytomegalovirus exposure and HLA in healthy donors. General observations from the study: Later analysis revealed greater clonal expansion in HLA-associated TCR beta chains than in equally common others. There were 160 or so TCR beta chains listed as cytomegalovirus-associated.

V was trimmed by 0 bases and J by 5 bases, leaving 11 bases between them. The CDR3 is 14 residues long. Per the germline V gene, CDR1 is SGHRS and CDR2 is YFSETQ. PCR primers comprised 60 Vbeta and 13 Jbeta primers. TCRdb's copy holds only in-frame clones and misses some; the assay was immunoSEQ multiplex PCR. Its table lists 150,000 or so clones. As concerns this clone: Its antigen is unknown. The identical CDR3 is also encoded by other nucleotide sequences in the sample.

The TCR sequence derives from a woman between 50 and 59 years old in good health and CMV-seronegative. Sequencing used PBMCs. This chain links TRBV5-1 with TRBJ1-2, with D perhaps TRBD1 (6 bases). The CDR3 protein is CASSLETGRYGYTF. The CDR3 DNA sequence: TGCGCCAGCAGCTTGGAAACAGGGCGGTATGGCTACACCTTC. The full variable domain, rest sourced from reference TRBV5-1 and TRBJ1-2, is KAGVTQTPRYLIKTRGQQVTLSCSPISGHRSVSWYQQTPGQGLQFLFEYFSETQRNKGNFPGRFSGRQFSNSRSEMNVSTLELGDSALYLCASSLETGRYGYTFGSGTRLTVV.